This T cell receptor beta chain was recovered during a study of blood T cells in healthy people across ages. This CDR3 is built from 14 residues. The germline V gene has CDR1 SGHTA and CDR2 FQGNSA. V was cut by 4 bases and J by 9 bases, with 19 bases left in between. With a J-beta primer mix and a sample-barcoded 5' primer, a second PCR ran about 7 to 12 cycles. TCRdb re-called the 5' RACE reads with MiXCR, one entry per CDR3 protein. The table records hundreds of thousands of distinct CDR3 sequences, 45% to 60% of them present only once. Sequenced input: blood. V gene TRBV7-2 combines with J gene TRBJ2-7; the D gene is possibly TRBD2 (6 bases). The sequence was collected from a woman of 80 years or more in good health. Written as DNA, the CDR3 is TGTGCCAGCAGCTCCGTTAATAGCGGAGGCGGGCAGTACTTC. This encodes CASSSVNSGGGQYF.